The 32 T cell receptor beta chains below all came from one sample that was sequenced in a study of CD8+CD57+ T cells in acquired aplastic anemia. All sequencing subjects had displayed CD8+CD57+ cell expansion on flow cytometry. TCR beta VDJ combinations and CDR3 sequences were profiled from genomic DNA. MiXCR, applied by TCRdb to the reads, yields one record per CDR3 protein. The sample comprises 150,000 to 200,000 distinct CDR3 sequences, around 45% of which are singletons, and about 9.5% rests with the top ten. Material for sequencing was sorted CD4+, CD8+, or CD8+CD57+ T cells (not recorded which) from PBMCs. All receptors come from a human donor with aplastic anemia.

This sequence joins TRBV2 and TRBJ1-2; D may be TRBD1 (5 bases). Germline CDR1 reads SNHLY; CDR2 reads FYNNEI. This CDR3 is 12 amino acids long. Trimming removed 8 bases at V and 2 bases at J, with 9 bases between. This CDR3 reads CASGGGNYGYTF. The DNA of the CDR3 is TGTGCCAGCGGCGGGGGGAACTATGGCTACACCTTC. Together with reference TRBV2 and TRBJ1-2, the CDR3 gives the full variable domain: EPEVTQTPSHQVTQMGQEVILRCVPISNHLYFYWYRQILGQKVEFLVSFYNNEISEKSEIFDDQFSVERPDGSNFTLKIRSTKLEDSAMYFCASGGGNYGYTFGSGTRLTVV.

As regards this clonotype: At one boundary the junction diverges from the germline segment, which might be a read error. CDR3 residues: CASSLGMEAFF. Here the CDR3 DNA reads TGTGCCAGCAGCTTAGGAATGGAAGCTTTCTTC. The chain links TRBV7-9 to TRBJ1-1; D is ambiguous. CDR1 is SEHNR and CDR2 is FQNEAQ in the germline V gene (reference sequence). This CDR3 contains 11 residues.

This clonotype was counted only a few times. V is TRBV4-1 and J is TRBJ2-4; TRBD1 or TRBD2 may be the D gene (5 bases each). Trimming took off 1 base at V and 1 base at J, with 20 bases between the two ends. The CDR3 spans 19 residues. Germline CDR1 MGHRA, CDR2 YSYEKL. The DNA of the CDR3 is TGCGCCAGCAGCCAAGCTTGGAGACAGCCCGGACTCGCCAAAAACATTCAGTACTTC. Translated, it gives CASSQAWRQPGLAKNIQYF.

The V gene is TRBV10-3, the J gene TRBJ2-3, with 7 positions matching TRBD1. This CDR3 has 15 amino acids. With 3 bases clipped from V and 1 base from J, the junction kept 4 bases outside the gene matches. Germline loops: CDR1 ENHRY, CDR2 SYGVKD. The CDR3 here is CAISDPGQGTDTQYF. CDR3 bases: TGTGCCATCAGTGACCCCGGACAGGGCACAGATACGCAGTATTTT.

In its sample, this clonotype was seen a few times. The chain carries TRBV19 and TRBJ1-1; TRBD1 aligns across 7 bases. The V gene end was trimmed by 1 base and the J gene end by 7 bases; junction bases not matched to a gene: 3. The CDR3 spans 13 residues. Germline lookup yields CDR1 LNHDA and CDR2 SQIVND (reference sequence). The CDR3 protein is CASSIGTGFEAFF. CDR3 DNA sequence: TGTGCCAGTAGTATAGGGACAGGTTTTGAAGCTTTCTTT.

This clonotype was detected a few times. A read error may produce the germline difference seen at one junction end. The genes are TRBV24-1 and TRBJ2-7, with D unresolved. This CDR3 region has 12 residues. Germline CDR1 is KGHDR and CDR2 is SFDVKD. CDR3 nucleotides: TGTGCTACCAATGGAGATTCCTACGAGCAGTACTTC. Its protein product is CATNGDSYEQYF.

This chain links TRBV25-1 with TRBJ2-7; the D is unclear. Trimming removed 8 bases from V and 7 bases from J, with 12 bases in between. The germline V gene encodes CDR1 MGHDK and CDR2 SYGVNS. The CDR3 runs 11 residues. The CDR3: CASPLFLEQYF. Written as DNA, the CDR3 is TGTGCCAGCCCACTATTCCTTGAGCAGTACTTC.

This clonotype was detected once. The chain carries TRBV2 and TRBJ2-6; D gene unclear. The CDR3 covers 17 residues. Germline loops: CDR1 SNHLY, CDR2 FYNNEI. Trimming took 4 bases from V and 4 from J, leaving 17 bases between them. The CDR3 is CASSGYRTSLGANVLTF. CDR3 bases: TGTGCCAGCAGTGGGTACCGAACTTCTCTCGGGGCCAACGTCCTGACTTTC.

The sample holds many counts of this clonotype. The chain carries TRBV24-1 and TRBJ1-2, with 7 bases matching TRBD1. The V gene's germline CDR1 is KGHDR and CDR2 SFDVKD. The CDR3 has 14 amino acids. The V gene end was trimmed by 4 bases and the J gene end by 10 bases; junction bases not matched to a gene: 11. In nucleotides, the CDR3 is TGTGCCACCAGTGACCCTCACGGGACAGTGGACTACACCTTC. It codes for CATSDPHGTVDYTF.

This clonotype was counted ten times or more. The chain carries TRBV13 and TRBJ2-1, with D unresolved. The germline gives CDR1 PRHDT, CDR2 FYEKMQ (reference sequence). The CDR3 length is 13 residues. The V end lost 1 base, the J end lost 8 bases, and 9 bases lay between the germline ends. The CDR3 nucleotides read TGTGCCAGCAGCTTAGATGTACGGTATGAGCAGTTCTTC. Its translation: CASSLDVRYEQFF.

The V call is TRBV6-4, the J call TRBJ2-4; D is uncertain. This CDR3 comprises 20 residues. Germline V gene data show CDR1 as MRHNA and CDR2 as SNTAGT. V lost 1 base, J lost 0 bases, and 22 bases lay in between. Here the CDR3 reads CASSDLTQPQDKLAKNIQYF. The DNA of the CDR3 is TGTGCCAGCAGTGACTTGACTCAGCCCCAGGATAAACTAGCCAAAAACATTCAGTACTTC.

This clonotype was observed a few times. V usage is TRBV7-7 and J usage is TRBJ2-7; D might be TRBD1 or TRBD2, each matching 6 bases. CDR3 length: 13 residues. Trimming removed 6 bases from V and 4 bases from J, with 13 bases in between. Germline V lookup: CDR1 SSHAT, CDR2 FNYEAQ (reference sequence). The CDR3 protein is CASSPGEEYEQYF. CDR3 DNA: TGTGCCAGCAGTCCAGGGGAGGAGTACGAGCAGTACTTC.

The rearrangement joins TRBV7-6 to TRBJ2-7, with 10 nucleotides matching TRBD2. The V segment lost 7 bases and the J segment 7 bases; nucleotides outside the gene matches: 16. Germline V gene data show CDR1 as SGHVS and CDR2 as FNYEAQ. The CDR3 is 16 amino acids. The CDR3 DNA reads as TGTGCCAGCACCCCAGAGGCTAGCGGGAGTGCGGGGGAGCAGTACTTC. Encoded protein: CASTPEASGSAGEQYF. Combining the CDR3 with reference TRBV7-6 and TRBJ2-7 gives the whole variable domain GAGVSQSPRYKVTKRGQDVALRCDPISGHVSLYWYRQALGQGPEFLTYFNYEAQQDKSGLPNDRFSAERPEGSISTLTIQRTEQRDSAMYRCASTPEASGSAGEQYFGPGTRLTVT.

The rearrangement joins TRBV29-1 to TRBJ1-1; 11 bases align to TRBD1. This CDR3 spans 16 amino acids. V shed 3 bases, J shed 5 bases, and the junction held 11 bases outside the gene matches. Germline V gives CDR1 SQVTM, CDR2 ANQGSEA. The CDR3 DNA reads as TGCAGCGTTGATCTGGAAGCCAGGGACAGGGGGACTGAAGCTTTCTTT. Amino acid sequence: CSVDLEARDRGTEAFF.

This clonotype has more than one count but fewer than ten. This chain joins TRBV6-2 or TRBV6-3 and TRBJ2-3; 9 nucleotides match TRBD1. Losses at the gene ends were 0 bases for V and 6 bases for J; bases not matched to a gene: 10. This CDR3 is 17 amino acids long. CDR1 MNHEY and CDR2 SVGEGT come from the germline V gene. CDR3: CASSYSMGQGTSDTQYF. The DNA of the CDR3 is TGTGCCAGCAGTTACTCGATGGGACAGGGAACTTCGGATACGCAGTATTTT.

This clonotype was seen repeatedly, ten times or more. The V gene is TRBV6-1, the J gene TRBJ2-3, with 8 bases fitting TRBD2. CDR1 MNHNS and CDR2 SASEGT come from the germline V gene. This CDR3 is built from 14 residues. Trimming removed 8 bases from V and 6 bases from J; junction bases left unmatched: 10. This CDR3 reads CASFDGRAADTQYF. CDR3 nucleotide sequence: TGTGCCAGCTTTGACGGGAGGGCCGCCGATACGCAGTATTTT.

V and J are TRBV20-1 and TRBJ2-1; TRBD2 matches at 8 bases. Germline V gene sequence: CDR1 DFQATT, CDR2 SNEGSKA (reference sequence). The CDR3 extends over 11 amino acids. V lost 0 bases to trimming and J lost 16 bases; unmatched junction nucleotides: 5. As DNA, the CDR3 is TGCAGTGCTAGAGATCAGCGGGGGATATTCTTC. It encodes CSARDQRGIFF.

This chain joins TRBV5-1 and TRBJ2-7, with 9 bases aligning to TRBD2. Unmatched junction bases numbered 1, after V lost 0 bases and J lost 0 bases. Germline V CDR1 and CDR2: SGHRS, YFSETQ. The CDR3 contains 15 residues. CDR3 nucleotides: TGCGCCAGCAGCTTGGGTAGCGGGAGCTCCTACGAGCAGTACTTC. Translating it yields CASSLGSGSSYEQYF.

The chain uses TRBV7-9 and TRBJ2-1; no clear D. Germline assignment: CDR1 SEHNR and CDR2 FQNEAQ (reference sequence). V dropped 1 base and J dropped 15 bases, with 16 bases sitting between them. There are 13 residues in the CDR3. DNA for the CDR3: TGTGCCAGCAGCTTAGAAGACGCGGTGATACGGTTCTTC. Its translation is CASSLEDAVIRFF.

Many counts were recorded for this clonotype. This chain links TRBV19 with TRBJ1-1, with 7 bases that match TRBD1. Trimming removed 7 bases from V and 5 bases from J; junction bases left unmatched: 10. Germline CDR1 is LNHDA and CDR2 is SQIVND (reference sequence). This CDR3 is built from 14 residues. The CDR3 DNA reads TGTGCCAGTACCGACAGGGAGGGATGGACTGAAGCTTTCTTT. Its protein is CASTDREGWTEAFF.

This clonotype was found a few times. The rearrangement uses TRBV6-1 and TRBJ2-7, with D possibly TRBD1 on 5 matching bases. Germline CDR1 reads MNHNS; CDR2 reads SASEGT. The CDR3 contains 14 residues. V lost 7 bases and J 2 bases, leaving 15 bases between the germline ends. The CDR3 spells CASTPPADTYEQYF. In DNA, the CDR3 is TGTGCCAGCACCCCCCCGGCGGACACCTACGAGCAGTACTTC.

This clonotype was recorded at least ten times. The rearrangement joins TRBV6-1 to TRBJ1-5, with D perhaps TRBD1 (6 bases). Germline CDR1 MNHNS, CDR2 SASEGT. The length of the CDR3 is 13 residues. V dropped 4 bases and J dropped 3 bases, with 7 bases sitting between them. CDR3 loop: CASSGQVNQPQHF. For the CDR3, the DNA is TGTGCCAGCAGTGGACAGGTCAATCAGCCCCAGCATTTT.

The V call is TRBV4-2, the J call TRBJ2-5; TRBD2 agrees at 11 bases. V dropped 1 base and J dropped 1; count of bases not matched to a gene: 2. The CDR3 loop spans 16 amino acids. Germline values: CDR1 LGHNA, CDR2 YNFKEQ. The CDR3 loop is CASSQGLAGGQETQYF. The CDR3 DNA follows: TGTGCCAGCAGCCAAGGTCTAGCGGGGGGCCAAGAGACCCAGTACTTC.

This clonotype has at least ten counts. V usage is TRBV7-2 and J usage is TRBJ1-6; D call uncertain. The germline gives CDR1 SGHTA, CDR2 FQGNSA. Trimming took 2 bases from V and 7 from J, leaving 12 bases between them. This CDR3 comprises 15 residues. CDR3 in amino acids: CASSLKGSRNSPLHF. The CDR3 bases are TGTGCCAGCAGCTTAAAAGGCAGTAGGAATTCACCCCTCCACTTT.

A single count supports this clonotype. The V and J genes are TRBV5-1 and TRBJ1-4, with D possibly being TRBD1 (5 bases). V was pared by 4 bases and J by 4 bases, with 14 bases between. CDR1 and CDR2 from the germline V gene are SGHRS and YFSETQ. This CDR3 has 15 residues. The CDR3 nucleotides are TGCGCCAGCAGCACTGCGGGACGGGGTAATGAAAAACTGTTTTTT. This sequence encodes CASSTAGRGNEKLFF.

This chain connects TRBV6-1 to TRBJ1-3; D ambiguous. Trimming left V 5 bases short and J 0 bases short, with 14 bases between. In germline, CDR1 is MNHNS, CDR2 SASEGT. This CDR3 spans 16 amino acids. The CDR3 nucleotides read TGTGCCAGCAGTCCTGGACGGCGAATCTCTGGAAACACCATATATTTT. Encoded protein: CASSPGRRISGNTIYF.

The chain has TRBV5-1 and TRBJ2-5, with 10 bases fitting TRBD2. Germline-derived CDR1 and CDR2 are SGHRS and YFSETQ. The length of the CDR3 is 20 residues. V dropped 1 base and J dropped 4; count of bases not matched to a gene: 19. The CDR3 here is CASSLPLAGASTPGRETQYF. For the CDR3, the DNA is TGCGCCAGCAGCTTGCCTCTAGCGGGAGCTTCCACCCCGGGGCGAGAGACCCAGTACTTC.

In this sample, this clonotype turned up a few times. This chain joins TRBV5-5 and TRBJ2-1, with 13 bases aligning to TRBD2. CDR3 length equals 14 residues. J lost 3 bases, V lost 7 bases, and 1 base had no gene match. Germline assignment: CDR1 SGHKS and CDR2 YYEKEE (reference sequence). The CDR3 nucleotides read TGTGCCAGCGGGACTAGCGGGGACTACAATGAGCAGTTCTTC. It codes for CASGTSGDYNEQFF.

Remarks on this clonotype: No DNA is shown, since the ends of the CDR3 on it are uncertain; the CDR3 is the one TCRdb lists. CDR3: CASSRSNRAVYEQYFGELFF. V usage is TRBV11-2 and J usage is TRBJ2-2; the D segment call TRBD1 is taken from the table without a DNA check. Germline loops: CDR1 SGHAT, CDR2 FQNNGV. Including both end residues, the CDR3 is 20 amino acids long.

This clonotype was detected many times. This rearrangement joins TRBV5-1 to TRBJ2-7, with 8 bases lining up with TRBD2. CDR3 length: 14 residues. After removal of 4 bases from V and 0 bases from J, the junction contained 3 bases not matched to a gene. Germline values: CDR1 SGHRS, CDR2 YFSETQ. CDR3 in amino acids: CASSAGGASYEQYF. The CDR3 DNA reads TGCGCCAGCAGCGCCGGGGGGGCCTCCTACGAGCAGTACTTC.

The V call is TRBV24-1, the J call TRBJ1-1; no clear D. The CDR3 contains 14 residues. Trimming took off 4 bases at V and 3 bases at J, with 11 bases between the two ends. Germline V lookup: CDR1 KGHDR, CDR2 SFDVKD. CDR3 residues: CATSEVGRDTEAFF. In DNA, the CDR3 is TGTGCCACCAGTGAGGTAGGGCGGGACACTGAAGCTTTCTTT.

The chain is built from TRBV2 and TRBJ2-5; 7 bases are shared with TRBD1. After removal of 8 bases from V and 5 bases from J, the junction contained 11 bases not matched to a gene. The CDR3 consists of 14 residues. Germline V gene sequence: CDR1 SNHLY, CDR2 FYNNEI. DNA for the CDR3: TGTGCCAGCGCCGGAACAGGGGTTGCGGAGACCCAGTACTTC. Encoded protein: CASAGTGVAETQYF.